Following are 12 T cell receptor beta chains from one sample sequenced in a study of yellow fever vaccine responses in identical twins. TCRdb re-analysed the RT-PCR reads in MiXCR, keeping a single row per CDR3 protein. The repertoire includes under 3,500 distinct CDR3 sequences, roughly 87% of them detected once, and just under 2% sits in the top ten. The sample here was T cells from blood (PBMCs), unsorted or a sorted subset (not recorded which), taken before or after yellow fever vaccination (not recorded which). The receptor set was obtained from a female donor who received the yellow fever vaccine.

About this clonotype itself: The missing conserved phenylalanine or tryptophan at the end of this CDR3 makes a read error likely. The CDR3 nucleotides read TGTGCCAGCAGTTCTGACAGAAACACCGGGGAGCTGTTTATT. It specifies CASSSDRNTGELFI. This rearrangement joins TRBV12-3 or TRBV12-4 to TRBJ2-2; a possible D gene is TRBD1 (5 bases). The CDR3 is made up of 14 amino acids. Between the trimmed V and J ends, which lost 4 bases and 2 bases, there was a span of 8 bases.

J is TRBJ2-1 and V is TRBV18, with 7 bases that match TRBD2. This CDR3 contains 19 residues. With V trimmed by 3 bases and J by 0 bases, 14 bases remained unmatched. Germline CDR1 and CDR2: KGHSH and LQKENI. DNA of the CDR3: TGTGCCAGCTCACCGAGGGACTACACCCGATTCAGCTCCTACAATGAGCAGTTCTTC. It is translated as CASSPRDYTRFSSYNEQFF.

The chain combines TRBV12-3 or TRBV12-4 with TRBJ2-3; D is tentatively TRBD1 or TRBD2 (5 bases each). Trimming left V 6 bases short and J 2 bases short, with 15 bases between. The CDR3 is 15 residues long. The CDR3 region is CASRGVGRVTDTQYF. The CDR3 DNA is TGTGCCAGCAGGGGGGTAGGAAGAGTCACAGATACGCAGTATTTT.

The chain links TRBV18 to TRBJ1-1; D gene unclear. This CDR3 contains 13 residues. V was shortened by 3 bases and J by 4 bases, with 9 bases between the two germline ends. Germline-derived CDR1 and CDR2 are KGHSH and LQKENI. CDR3 in DNA: TGTGCCAGCTCACCCGCGCAGGTCACTGAAGCTTTCTTT. Its protein is CASSPAQVTEAFF. Full variable domain (remainder filled in from reference TRBV18 and TRBJ1-1): NAGVMQNPRHLVRRRGQEARLRCSPMKGHSHVYWYRQLPEEGLKFMVYLQKENIIDESGMPKERFSAEFPKEGPSILRIQQVVRGDSAAYFCASSPAQVTEAFFGQGTRLTVV.

This chain uses TRBV28 with TRBJ2-1, with D possibly being TRBD1 (5 bases). The CDR3 spans 14 residues. V gave up 5 bases and J gave up 4 bases, with 12 bases separating them. Germline V gene sequence: CDR1 MDHEN, CDR2 SYDVKM. As DNA, the CDR3 is TGTGCCAGCAGTATAACAGGAAAATACAATGAGCAGTTCTTC. Amino acid sequence: CASSITGKYNEQFF.

The rearrangement links TRBV12-3 or TRBV12-4 to TRBJ1-2, with TRBD1 as a possible D gene (5 bases). The CDR3 totals 13 residues. Trimming removed 7 bases from V and 5 bases from J, with 14 bases in between. The DNA of the CDR3 is TGTGCCAGCACCCCGGGGCCGGGGTATGGCTACACCTTC. This encodes CASTPGPGYGYTF.

The chain combines TRBV20-1 with TRBJ1-6; D possibly corresponds to TRBD1 (5 bases). Trimming removed 5 bases from V and 4 bases from J, with 9 bases in between. CDR3 length: 13 amino acids. Germline lookup yields CDR1 DFQATT and CDR2 SNEGSKA (reference sequence). The CDR3 DNA reads as TGCAGTGCTCACAGGACTTATAATTCACCCCTCCACTTT. This sequence encodes CSAHRTYNSPLHF.

This chain connects TRBV20-1 to TRBJ2-3; weak D call: TRBD2 (7 bases). Germline lookup yields CDR1 DFQATT and CDR2 SNEGSKA (reference sequence). The CDR3 covers 14 residues. V dropped 5 bases and J dropped 3 bases, with 15 bases sitting between them. The CDR3 sequence: CSAPRGGKTDTQYF. The CDR3 DNA reads as TGCAGTGCTCCAAGGGGGGGGAAAACAGATACGCAGTATTTT.

This clonotype was seen just once. This sequence joins TRBV7-6 and TRBJ2-1; 10 bases line up with TRBD2. V shed 1 base and J 7 bases; nucleotides not matched to a gene: 7. The CDR3 runs to 16 residues. Per germline, CDR1 SGHVS and CDR2 FNYEAQ. CDR3 protein: CASSLEGTSVWNEQFF. CDR3 nucleotide sequence: TGTGCCAGCAGCTTAGAAGGGACTAGCGTATGGAATGAGCAGTTCTTC. Full variable domain (remainder filled in from reference TRBV7-6 and TRBJ2-1): GAGVSQSPRYKVTKRGQDVALRCDPISGHVSLYWYRQALGQGPEFLTYFNYEAQQDKSGLPNDRFSAERPEGSISTLTIQRTEQRDSAMYRCASSLEGTSVWNEQFFGPGTRLTVL.

The chain has TRBV20-1 and TRBJ2-3; D is undetermined. The CDR3 totals 13 residues. V lost 6 bases and J lost 4, with 14 bases in between. Germline-derived CDR1 and CDR2 are DFQATT and SNEGSKA (reference sequence). This chain's CDR3 is CSAVSASADTQYF. As DNA, the CDR3 is TGCAGTGCAGTCAGCGCGTCCGCAGATACGCAGTATTTT.

The V gene is TRBV10-1, the J gene TRBJ2-5; the match to TRBD2 covers 10 bases. CDR3 length: 16 residues. V trimming: 3 bases; J trimming: 5 bases; junction bases outside the gene matches: 9. The germline V gene has CDR1 WNHNN and CDR2 SYGVQD (reference sequence). Here the CDR3 DNA reads TGCGCCAGCAGTGATTTTACTAGCGGGGCTGCTGAGACCCAGTACTTC. Its protein is CASSDFTSGAAETQYF.

The genes are TRBV19 and TRBJ1-1; unclear D gene. This CDR3 spans 12 amino acids. Germline values: CDR1 LNHDA, CDR2 SQIVND (reference sequence). Trimming left V 2 bases short and J 2 bases short, with 3 bases between. The CDR3 region is CASSIRNTEAFF. The CDR3 region has the DNA TGTGCCAGTAGTATAAGAAACACTGAAGCTTTCTTT.